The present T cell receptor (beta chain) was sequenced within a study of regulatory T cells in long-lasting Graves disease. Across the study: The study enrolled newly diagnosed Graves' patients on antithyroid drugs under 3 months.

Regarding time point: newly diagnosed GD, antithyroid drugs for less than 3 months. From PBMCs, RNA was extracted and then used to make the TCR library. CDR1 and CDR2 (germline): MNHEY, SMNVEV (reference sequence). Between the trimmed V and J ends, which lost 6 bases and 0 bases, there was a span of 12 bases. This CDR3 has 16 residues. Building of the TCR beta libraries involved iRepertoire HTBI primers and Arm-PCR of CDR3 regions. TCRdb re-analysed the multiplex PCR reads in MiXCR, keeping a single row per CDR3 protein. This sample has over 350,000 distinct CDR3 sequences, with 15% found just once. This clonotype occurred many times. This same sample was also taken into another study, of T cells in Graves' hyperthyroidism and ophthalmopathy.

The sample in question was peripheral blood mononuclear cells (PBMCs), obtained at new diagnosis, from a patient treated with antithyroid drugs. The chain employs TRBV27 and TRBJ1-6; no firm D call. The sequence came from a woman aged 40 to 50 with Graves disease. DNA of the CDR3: TGTGCCAGCAGCCGGCTTTCGAGCTCCTATAATTCACCCCTCCACTTT. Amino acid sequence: CASSRLSSSYNSPLHF.